This TCR beta chain came from a study of tumor-infiltrating lymphocytes in glioblastoma multiforme. Study-wide results and limits: Functional subtype sorting of these T cells was not performed. TCR plus mutation findings rest on a single glioblastoma patient. Unequal TCR RNA per T cell might skew measured clone sizes.

Three nested ARM-PCR rounds with V-beta and C-beta primers built TCRB libraries. TCRdb re-analysed the multiplex PCR reads in MiXCR, keeping a single row per CDR3 protein. In the table there are roughly 13,000 distinct CDR3 sequences, 60% to 65% of which are singletons. This clonotype was detected only a few times. Antigen: not known. The CDR3 consists of 13 residues. CDR1 and CDR2 from the germline V gene are SGHNT and YENEEA. Unmatched junction bases numbered 8, after V lost 5 bases and J lost 7 bases. Sequenced material: brain tumor tissue. The clonotype comes from a male donor with glioblastoma. The chain links TRBV11-3 to TRBJ2-7; 7 bases agree with TRBD2. The CDR3 region has the DNA TGTGCCAGCAGCCCCCCAGGACTAGAGGAGCAGTACTTC. Translation: CASSPPGLEEQYF.